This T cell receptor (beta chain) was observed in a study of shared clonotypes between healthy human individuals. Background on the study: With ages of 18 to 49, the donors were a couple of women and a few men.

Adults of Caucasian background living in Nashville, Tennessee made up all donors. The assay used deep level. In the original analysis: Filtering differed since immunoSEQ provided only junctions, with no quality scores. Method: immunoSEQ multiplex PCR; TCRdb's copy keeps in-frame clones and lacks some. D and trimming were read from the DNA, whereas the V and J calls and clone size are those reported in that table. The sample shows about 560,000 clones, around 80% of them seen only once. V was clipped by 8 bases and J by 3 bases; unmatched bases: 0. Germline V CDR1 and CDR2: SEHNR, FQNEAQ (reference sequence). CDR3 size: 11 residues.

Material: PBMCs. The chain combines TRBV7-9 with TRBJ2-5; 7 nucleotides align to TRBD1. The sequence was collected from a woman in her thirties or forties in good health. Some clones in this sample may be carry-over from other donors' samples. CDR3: CASQGEETQYF. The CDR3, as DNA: TGTGCCAGCCAGGGGGAAGAGACCCAGTACTTC.